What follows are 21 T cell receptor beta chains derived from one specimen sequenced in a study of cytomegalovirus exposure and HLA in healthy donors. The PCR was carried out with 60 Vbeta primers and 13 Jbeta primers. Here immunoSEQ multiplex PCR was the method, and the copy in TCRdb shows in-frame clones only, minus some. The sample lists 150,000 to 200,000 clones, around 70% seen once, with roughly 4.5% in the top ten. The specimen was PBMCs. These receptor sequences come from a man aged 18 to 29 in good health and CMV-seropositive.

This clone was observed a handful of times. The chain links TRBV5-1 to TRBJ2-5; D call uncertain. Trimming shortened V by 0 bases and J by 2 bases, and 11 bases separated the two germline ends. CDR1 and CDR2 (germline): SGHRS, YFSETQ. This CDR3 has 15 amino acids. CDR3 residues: CASSLVTAAQETQYF. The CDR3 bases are TGCGCCAGCAGCTTGGTTACGGCAGCGCAAGAGACCCAGTACTTC.

CDR3 DNA sequence: TGTGCCAGTGGGACAGCGAACACTGAAGCTTTCTTT. Translated, it gives CASGTANTEAFF. This chain links TRBV2 with TRBJ1-1, with TRBD1 identical over 7 bases. Germline V gives CDR1 SNHLY, CDR2 FYNNEI. There are 12 residues in the CDR3. Unmatched junction bases numbered 2, after V lost 9 bases and J lost 1 base.

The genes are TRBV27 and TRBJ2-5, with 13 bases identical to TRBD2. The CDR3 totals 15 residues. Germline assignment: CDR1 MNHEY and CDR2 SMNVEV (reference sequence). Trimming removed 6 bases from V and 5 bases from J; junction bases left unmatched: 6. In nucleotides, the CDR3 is TGTGCCAGCAGACTAGCGGGGGGGCATTATGAGACCCAGTACTTC. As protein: CASRLAGGHYETQYF.

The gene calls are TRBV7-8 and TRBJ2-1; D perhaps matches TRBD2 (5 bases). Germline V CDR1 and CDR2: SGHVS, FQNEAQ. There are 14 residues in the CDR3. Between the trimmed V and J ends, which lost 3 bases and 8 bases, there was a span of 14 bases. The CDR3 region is CASSLNGMADEQFF. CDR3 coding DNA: TGTGCCAGCAGCTTGAACGGGATGGCCGATGAGCAGTTCTTC.

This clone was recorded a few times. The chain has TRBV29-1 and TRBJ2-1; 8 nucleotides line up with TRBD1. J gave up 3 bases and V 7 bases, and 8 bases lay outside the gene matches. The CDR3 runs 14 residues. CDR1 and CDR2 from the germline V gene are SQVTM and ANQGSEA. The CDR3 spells CSGPRQGFYNEQFF. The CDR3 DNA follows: TGCAGCGGGCCCAGACAGGGGTTCTACAATGAGCAGTTCTTC.

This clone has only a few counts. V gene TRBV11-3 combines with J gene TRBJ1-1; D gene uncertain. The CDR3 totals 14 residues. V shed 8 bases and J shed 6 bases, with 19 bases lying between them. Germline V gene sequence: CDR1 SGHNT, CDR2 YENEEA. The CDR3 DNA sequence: TGTGCCAGCTCAAACACCCGGGAGGAGGCTGAAGCTTTCTTT. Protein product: CASSNTREEAEAFF.

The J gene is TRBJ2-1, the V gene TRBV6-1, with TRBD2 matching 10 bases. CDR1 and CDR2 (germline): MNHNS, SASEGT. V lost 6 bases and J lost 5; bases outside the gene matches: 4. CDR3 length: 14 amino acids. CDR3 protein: CASSPSGSDNEQFF. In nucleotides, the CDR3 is TGTGCCAGCAGCCCTAGCGGGAGTGACAATGAGCAGTTCTTC.

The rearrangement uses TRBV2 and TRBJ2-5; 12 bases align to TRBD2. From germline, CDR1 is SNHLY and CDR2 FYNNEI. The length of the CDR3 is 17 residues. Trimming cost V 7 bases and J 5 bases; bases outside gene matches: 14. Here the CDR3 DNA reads TGTGCCAGCACTCCGGCTAGCGGGGGGGCCGGTGCTGAGACCCAGTACTTC. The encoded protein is CASTPASGGAGAETQYF.

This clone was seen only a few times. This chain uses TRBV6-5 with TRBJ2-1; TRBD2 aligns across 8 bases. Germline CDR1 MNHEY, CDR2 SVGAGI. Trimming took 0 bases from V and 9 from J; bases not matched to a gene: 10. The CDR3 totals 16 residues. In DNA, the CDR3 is TGTGCCAGCAGTTACTCCCCCAGCGGGGGACACGGTGAGCAGTTCTTC. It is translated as CASSYSPSGGHGEQFF.

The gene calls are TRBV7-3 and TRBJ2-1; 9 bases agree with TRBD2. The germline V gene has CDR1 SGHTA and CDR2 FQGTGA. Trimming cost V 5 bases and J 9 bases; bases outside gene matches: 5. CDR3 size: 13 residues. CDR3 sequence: CASSPGGLAEQFF. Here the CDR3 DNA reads TGTGCCAGCAGCCCAGGGGGACTAGCTGAGCAGTTCTTC.

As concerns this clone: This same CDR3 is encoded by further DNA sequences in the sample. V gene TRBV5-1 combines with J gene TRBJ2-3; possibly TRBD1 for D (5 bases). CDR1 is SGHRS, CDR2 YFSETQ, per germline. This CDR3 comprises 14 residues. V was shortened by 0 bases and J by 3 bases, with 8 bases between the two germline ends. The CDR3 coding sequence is TGCGCCAGCAGCTTGGACAGGTCTACAGATACGCAGTATTTT. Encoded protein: CASSLDRSTDTQYF.

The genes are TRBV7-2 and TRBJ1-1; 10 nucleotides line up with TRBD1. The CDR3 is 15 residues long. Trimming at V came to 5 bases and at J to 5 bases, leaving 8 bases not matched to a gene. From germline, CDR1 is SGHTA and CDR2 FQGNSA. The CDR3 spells CASSTSTGGWTEAFF. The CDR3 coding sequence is TGTGCCAGCAGCACTTCGACAGGGGGCTGGACTGAAGCTTTCTTT.

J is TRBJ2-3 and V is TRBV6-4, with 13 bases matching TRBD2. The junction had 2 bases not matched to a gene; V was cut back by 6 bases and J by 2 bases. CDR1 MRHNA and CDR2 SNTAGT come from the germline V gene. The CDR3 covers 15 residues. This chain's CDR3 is CASSGLAGDTDTQYF. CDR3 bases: TGTGCCAGCAGCGGACTAGCGGGGGACACAGATACGCAGTATTTT.

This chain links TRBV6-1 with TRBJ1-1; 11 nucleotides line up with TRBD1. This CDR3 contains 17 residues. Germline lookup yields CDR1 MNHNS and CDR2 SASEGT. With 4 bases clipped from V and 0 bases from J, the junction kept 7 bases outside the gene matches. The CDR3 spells CASSALGTGGMNTEAFF. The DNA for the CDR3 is TGTGCCAGCAGTGCCCTAGGGACAGGGGGGATGAACACTGAAGCTTTCTTT.

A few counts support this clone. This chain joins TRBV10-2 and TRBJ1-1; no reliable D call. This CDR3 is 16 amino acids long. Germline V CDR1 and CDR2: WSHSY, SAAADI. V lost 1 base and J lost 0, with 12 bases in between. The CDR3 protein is CASSEWRGVLNTEAFF. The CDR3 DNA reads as TGCGCCAGCAGTGAGTGGAGAGGAGTCCTGAACACTGAAGCTTTCTTT.

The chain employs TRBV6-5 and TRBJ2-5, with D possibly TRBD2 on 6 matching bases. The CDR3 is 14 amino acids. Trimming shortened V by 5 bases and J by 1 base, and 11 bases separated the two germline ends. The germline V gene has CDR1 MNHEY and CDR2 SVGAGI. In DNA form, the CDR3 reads TGTGCCAGCAGTCGGGACTCGATCCAAGAGACCCAGTACTTC. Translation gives CASSRDSIQETQYF.

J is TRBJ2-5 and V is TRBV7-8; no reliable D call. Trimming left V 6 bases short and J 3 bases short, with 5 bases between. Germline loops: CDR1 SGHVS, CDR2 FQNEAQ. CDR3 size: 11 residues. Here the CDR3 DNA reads TGTGCCAGCAGTCGTGAAGAGACCCAGTACTTC. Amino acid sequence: CASSREETQYF.

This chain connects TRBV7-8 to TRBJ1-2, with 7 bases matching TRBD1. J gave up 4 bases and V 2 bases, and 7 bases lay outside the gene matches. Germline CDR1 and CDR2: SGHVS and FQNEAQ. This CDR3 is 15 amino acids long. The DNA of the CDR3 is TGTGCCAGCAGCTTATCCCCCGGGACAGCCTATGGCTACACCTTC. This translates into CASSLSPGTAYGYTF.

In DNA, the CDR3 is TGCGCCAGCAGCCTGACAGGGGGCGCAGATACGCAGTATTTT. Translating gives CASSLTGGADTQYF. The rearrangement joins TRBV4-1 to TRBJ2-3; 10 positions agree with TRBD1. V gave up 4 bases and J gave up 4 bases; unmatched junction bases: 2. Germline V gene data show CDR1 as MGHRA and CDR2 as YSYEKL. This CDR3 has 14 residues.

CDR3 nucleotides: TGTGCCAGCAGCTTTGGGACAGGGGGCCTGGCTGGGGCCAACGTCCTGACTTTC. It yields the protein CASSFGTGGLAGANVLTF. The chain joins TRBV11-2 to TRBJ2-6, with TRBD1 matching 12 bases. This CDR3 has 18 amino acids. With 3 bases clipped from V and 2 bases from J, the junction kept 5 bases outside the gene matches. The germline V gene encodes CDR1 SGHAT and CDR2 FQNNGV.

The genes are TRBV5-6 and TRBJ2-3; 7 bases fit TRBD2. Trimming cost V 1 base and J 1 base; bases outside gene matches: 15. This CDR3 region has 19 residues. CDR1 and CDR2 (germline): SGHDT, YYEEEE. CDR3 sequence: CASSLYIASSGLGTDTQYF. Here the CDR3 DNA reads TGTGCCAGCAGCTTGTATATCGCCTCTAGCGGCTTGGGCACAGATACGCAGTATTTT.